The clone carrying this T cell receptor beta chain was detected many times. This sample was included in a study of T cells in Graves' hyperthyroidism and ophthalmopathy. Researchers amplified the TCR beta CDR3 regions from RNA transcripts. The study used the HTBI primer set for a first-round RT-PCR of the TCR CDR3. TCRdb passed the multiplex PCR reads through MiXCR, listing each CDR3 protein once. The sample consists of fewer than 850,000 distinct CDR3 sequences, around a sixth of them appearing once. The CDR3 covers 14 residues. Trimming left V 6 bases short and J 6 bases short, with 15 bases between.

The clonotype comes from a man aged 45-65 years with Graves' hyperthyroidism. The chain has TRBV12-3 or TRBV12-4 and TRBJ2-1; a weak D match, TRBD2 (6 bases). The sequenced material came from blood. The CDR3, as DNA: TGTGCCAGCAGCCGAGGCGGAGCGGGCAATGAGCAGTTCTTC. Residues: CASSRGGAGNEQFF.